This T cell receptor (beta chain) was recorded in a study of cytomegalovirus exposure and HLA in healthy donors. The PCR used 60 Vbeta and 13 Jbeta primers. Libraries were prepared by immunoSEQ multiplex PCR; TCRdb keeps only in-frame clonotypes and omits some of them. This sample has 150,000 or so clones, with around three quarters found just once. In the case of this clone: The antigen is not known.

General study results and limits: Relative to equally common others, HLA-associated TCR beta chains showed greater clonal expansion in a later analysis.

Trimming took off 8 bases at V and 5 bases at J, with 13 bases between the two ends. The CDR3 length is 13 residues. The germline gives CDR1 WSHSY, CDR2 SAAADI. This chain connects TRBV10-2 to TRBJ1-5, with a weak D call TRBD1 (6 bases). Sequencing used PBMCs. This clonotype was sampled from a woman in her 50s in good health and CMV-seropositive. CDR3 DNA: TGCGCCAGCCTCCAGGGGTCGGATCAGCCCCAGCATTTT. This encodes CASLQGSDQPQHF.